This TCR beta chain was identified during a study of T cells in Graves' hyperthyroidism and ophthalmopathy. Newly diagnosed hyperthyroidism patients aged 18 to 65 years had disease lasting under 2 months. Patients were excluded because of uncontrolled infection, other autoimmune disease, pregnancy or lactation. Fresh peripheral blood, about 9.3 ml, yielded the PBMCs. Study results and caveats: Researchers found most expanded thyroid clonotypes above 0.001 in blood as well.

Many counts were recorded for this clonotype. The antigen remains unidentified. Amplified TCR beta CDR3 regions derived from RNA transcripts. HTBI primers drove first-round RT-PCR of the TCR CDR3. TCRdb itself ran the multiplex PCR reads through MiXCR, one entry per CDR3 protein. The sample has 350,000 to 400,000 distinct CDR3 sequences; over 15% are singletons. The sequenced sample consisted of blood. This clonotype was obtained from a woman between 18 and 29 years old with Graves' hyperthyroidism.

Written as DNA, the CDR3 is TGTGCCAGCAGATGGACATTGTCTCAGCCCCAGCATTTT. This translates into CASRWTLSQPQHF. The rearrangement joins TRBV6-5 to TRBJ1-5, with D perhaps matching TRBD1 (5 bases). Trimming pared 6 bases from V and 6 bases from J, leaving 12 bases between. Germline assignment: CDR1 MNHEY and CDR2 SVGAGI. This CDR3 is built from 13 residues.